The next 30 T cell receptor beta chains were all read from a single sample in a study of blood T cell repertoires in COVID-19. Clones were sequenced by immunoSEQ multiplex PCR, and TCRdb holds only the in-frame ones, with some missing. The sample consists of about 43,000 clones, 75% to 90% of them appearing once. The sample taken for sequencing was peripheral blood. These receptors all come from a human donor in a cohort sampled during active COVID-19.

The V gene is TRBV12-5, the J gene TRBJ2-7, with unresolved D. The CDR3 is made up of 11 amino acids. Per the germline V gene, CDR1 is LGHNT and CDR2 is FRNRAP. V lost 5 bases and J lost 4, with 6 bases in between. CDR3 bases: TGTGCTAGTGGTGTCGGTTACGAGCAGTACTTC. Residues: CASGVGYEQYF.

The rearrangement uses TRBV6-2 or TRBV6-3 and TRBJ2-5; D is possibly TRBD2 (6 bases). The CDR3 is made up of 16 amino acids. Trimming took off 2 bases at V and 7 bases at J, with 20 bases between the two ends. Germline CDR1 MNHEY, CDR2 SVGEGT. The CDR3 reads CASSYGGRRVLRTQYF. DNA of the CDR3: TGTGCCAGCAGTTACGGCGGAAGGAGGGTCCTTCGGACCCAGTACTTC.

CDR3 residues: CASSQERSGSQRETQYF. For the CDR3, the DNA is TGTGCCAGCAGCCAAGAAAGGAGCGGGAGTCAGAGAGAGACCCAGTACTTC. The rearrangement uses TRBV14 and TRBJ2-5, with 8 bases matching TRBD2. Germline V gives CDR1 SGHDN, CDR2 FVKESK. The CDR3 consists of 17 residues. Trimming cost V 0 bases and J 4 bases; bases outside gene matches: 10.

This clone was recorded only once. This rearrangement joins TRBV27 to TRBJ2-1; 8 bases line up with TRBD2. V was pared by 2 bases and J by 6 bases, with 6 bases of the junction left unmatched. The CDR3 spans 15 residues. Germline CDR1 MNHEY, CDR2 SMNVEV (reference sequence). CDR3 sequence reads: CASSLAGGLGNEQFF. The CDR3 DNA follows: TGTGCCAGCAGTTTAGCGGGAGGCCTAGGCAATGAGCAGTTCTTC.

The chain links TRBV29-1 to TRBJ2-5; TRBD2 aligns across 10 bases. Germline-derived CDR1 and CDR2 are SQVTM and ANQGSEA. Trimming took 5 bases from V and 5 from J; bases not matched to a gene: 5. The CDR3 spans 13 residues. CDR3: CSVPSGRRETQYF. The CDR3 region has the DNA TGCAGCGTTCCTAGCGGGAGACGGGAGACCCAGTACTTC.

This clone has just one count. This chain connects TRBV6-5 to TRBJ2-2; maybe TRBD1 (6 bases). V lost 2 bases, J lost 7 bases, and 14 bases lay in between. The CDR3 spans 15 residues. Germline V gene sequence: CDR1 MNHEY, CDR2 SVGAGI. CDR3 nucleotides: TGTGCCAGCAGTTACGTCTCGACAGGAATCGGGGAGCTGTTTTTT. Its protein product is CASSYVSTGIGELFF.

The V call is TRBV3-1 (or the pseudogene TRBV3-2), the J call TRBJ2-7; TRBD2 is a possible D gene (5 bases). CDR3 size: 15 residues. CDR1 is LGHDT and CDR2 is YNNKEL in the germline V gene (reference sequence). V lost 1 base and J lost 6, with 16 bases in between. The CDR3 loop reads CASSQGVATRGEQYF. In DNA form, the CDR3 reads TGTGCCAGCAGCCAAGGAGTAGCTACTAGAGGCGAGCAGTACTTC.

The CDR3 DNA reads TGTGCCAGCAGTTTATCGTCGACAGGGGGCAAGTACGAGCAGTACTTC. It codes for CASSLSSTGGKYEQYF. V gene TRBV27 combines with J gene TRBJ2-7, with 10 positions matching TRBD1. V lost 0 bases to trimming and J lost 4 bases; unmatched junction nucleotides: 6. Germline CDR1 MNHEY, CDR2 SMNVEV (reference sequence). This CDR3 is 16 amino acids long.

The chain uses TRBV5-4 and TRBJ2-1, with D unclear. This CDR3 contains 14 residues. Germline V CDR1 and CDR2: SGHNT, YYREEE (reference sequence). Deletions cut 6 bases from V and 6 bases from J, with 16 bases between. CDR3 DNA: TGTGCCAGCAACAGACCCCATTCCCCCAATGAGCAGTTCTTC. Translated: CASNRPHSPNEQFF.

The chain employs TRBV2 and TRBJ2-1; no clear D gene. The germline gives CDR1 SNHLY, CDR2 FYNNEI. The germline V and J ends were trimmed by 2 bases and 6 bases, with 8 bases remaining between them. The CDR3 loop spans 13 amino acids. The CDR3 DNA is TGTGCCAGCAGTGAAAACTTCCCCAATGAGCAGTTCTTC. Residues: CASSENFPNEQFF.

This rearrangement joins TRBV5-4 to TRBJ1-2, with D possibly TRBD1 on 6 matching bases. This CDR3 region has 14 residues. The germline V gene has CDR1 SGHNT and CDR2 YYREEE (reference sequence). Trimming stripped 3 bases from V and 3 bases from J, with 12 bases between. The CDR3 coding sequence is TGTGCCAGCAGCTCAACAGGGTTTGACTATGGCTACACCTTC. Its protein is CASSSTGFDYGYTF.

This clone has only a few counts. V gene TRBV4-1 combines with J gene TRBJ1-5; D is possibly TRBD1 (5 bases). Trimming pared 1 base from V and 2 bases from J, leaving 12 bases between. Germline CDR1 and CDR2: MGHRA and YSYEKL. There are 16 residues in the CDR3. The CDR3 spells CASSQGQPVGNQPQHF. CDR3 coding DNA: TGCGCCAGCAGCCAAGGACAGCCTGTTGGCAATCAGCCCCAGCATTTT.

This CDR3 is CASSAGLAPTYEQYF. CDR3 coding DNA: TGTGCCAGCAGTGCTGGACTAGCTCCGACCTACGAGCAGTACTTC. The chain combines TRBV2 with TRBJ2-7, with TRBD2 identical over 8 bases. Germline CDR1 and CDR2: SNHLY and FYNNEI. J gave up 2 bases and V 4 bases, and 7 bases lay outside the gene matches. The CDR3 consists of 15 residues.

The rearrangement links TRBV2 to TRBJ1-2; the D gene is possibly TRBD1 (5 bases). V was cut by 6 bases and J by 2 bases, with 19 bases left in between. CDR1 and CDR2 from the germline V gene are SNHLY and FYNNEI. This CDR3 contains 16 residues. CDR3 DNA: TGTGCCAGCAGCCCCCTCTCACGCAGGGTAAACTATGGCTACACCTTC. Its translation is CASSPLSRRVNYGYTF.

The V and J genes are TRBV6-2 or TRBV6-3 and TRBJ1-6; maybe TRBD1 (5 bases). With 0 bases removed from V and 5 bases from J, the gap between germline ends came to 17 bases. The CDR3 is made up of 18 amino acids. CDR1 and CDR2 (germline): MNHEY, SVGEGT. In nucleotides, the CDR3 is TGTGCCAGCAGTTACTCTCGGGCCGAGGGACTGCATAATTCACCCCTCCACTTT. Translating it yields CASSYSRAEGLHNSPLHF.

This clone was seen a handful of times. The chain employs TRBV19 and TRBJ2-5; 8 positions match TRBD2. CDR1 LNHDA and CDR2 SQIVND come from the germline V gene (reference sequence). Trimming at V came to 4 bases and at J to 3 bases, leaving 10 bases not matched to a gene. This CDR3 is built from 16 residues. This CDR3 is CASSRRALAGKETQYF. As DNA, the CDR3 is TGTGCCAGTAGTAGGCGTGCGCTAGCGGGTAAAGAGACCCAGTACTTC.

The chain is built from TRBV7-8 and TRBJ2-1; TRBD2 matches at 7 bases. The CDR3 extends over 16 amino acids. CDR1 is SGHVS and CDR2 is FQNEAQ in the germline V gene. Trimming cost V 1 base and J 8 bases; bases outside gene matches: 11. As DNA, the CDR3 is TGTGCCAGCAGCTTAGGCAGCGGGGCTTCGGCGCATGAGCAGTTCTTC. It yields the protein CASSLGSGASAHEQFF.

The chain recombines TRBV6-5 with TRBJ1-3; 7 bases match TRBD1. Trimming removed 2 bases from V and 0 bases from J; junction bases left unmatched: 4. CDR1 and CDR2 (germline): MNHEY, SVGAGI. The CDR3 loop spans 16 amino acids. The CDR3, as DNA: TGTGCCAGCAGTTACATGGGACAGCCCTCTGGAAACACCATATATTTT. It encodes CASSYMGQPSGNTIYF.

The chain carries TRBV19 and TRBJ1-3; 9 bases agree with TRBD1. The CDR3 has 14 residues. Trimming removed 8 bases from V and 2 bases from J; junction bases left unmatched: 4. Germline-derived CDR1 and CDR2 are LNHDA and SQIVND (reference sequence). CDR3 bases: TGTGCCAGTCGACAGGGGGGCACTGGAAACACCATATATTTT. As protein: CASRQGGTGNTIYF.

This clone came up once. The gene calls are TRBV29-1 and TRBJ1-1, with 7 bases fitting TRBD1. Germline assignment: CDR1 SQVTM and CDR2 ANQGSEA. The CDR3 sequence is 14 residues long. The ends lost 2 bases at V and 5 bases at J; junction bases unmatched: 8. CDR3 amino acids: CSVEFYRGGTEAFF. CDR3 in DNA: TGCAGCGTTGAATTCTACAGGGGAGGTACTGAAGCTTTCTTT.

V and J are TRBV7-9 and TRBJ2-1; 10 bases are shared with TRBD2. The CDR3 runs to 17 residues. Germline CDR1 and CDR2: SEHNR and FQNEAQ (reference sequence). The ends lost 1 base at V and 0 bases at J; junction bases unmatched: 3. The CDR3 sequence is CASSLGTSGTSYNEQFF. The CDR3 nucleotides read TGTGCCAGCAGCTTAGGGACTAGCGGCACCTCCTACAATGAGCAGTTCTTC.

The rearrangement links TRBV19 to TRBJ2-2, with D maybe TRBD2 (7 bases). Trimming stripped 7 bases from V and 5 bases from J, with 17 bases between. The CDR3 runs to 15 residues. Per the germline V gene, CDR1 is LNHDA and CDR2 is SQIVND (reference sequence). CDR3 amino acids: CASIGGPQRTGELFF. The CDR3 region has the DNA TGTGCCAGTATCGGGGGGCCCCAAAGAACCGGGGAGCTGTTTTTT.

This clone has only one observation. The chain recombines TRBV21-1 with TRBJ2-6; the tabulated D call, TRBD1, remains unverified against the DNA. TRBV21-1 is described as a pseudogene. CDR3 size: 15 residues. The CDR3 spells CASSIGESGANVLTF. The DNA for the CDR3 is TGTGCCAGCAGCATAGGGGAATCTGGGGCCAACGTCCTGACTTTC.

The chain couples TRBV5-4 to TRBJ2-2; 11 bases line up with TRBD2. This CDR3 contains 16 residues. V lost 7 bases and J lost 5; bases outside the gene matches: 10. The germline V gene encodes CDR1 SGHNT and CDR2 YYREEE (reference sequence). The CDR3 DNA sequence: TGTGCCAGCGGAAAACTAGCGGGAGTAGAGACCGGGGAGCTGTTTTTT. Amino acids: CASGKLAGVETGELFF.

The V and J genes are TRBV7-8 and TRBJ2-3; 13 bases are a match to TRBD2. The CDR3 is made up of 18 amino acids. Germline values: CDR1 SGHVS, CDR2 FQNEAQ. The junction had 9 bases not matched to a gene; V was cut back by 6 bases and J by 0 bases. CDR3 in DNA: TGTGCCAGCAGACCCGGACTAGCGGGAGTTGGTAGCACAGATACGCAGTATTTT. Protein: CASRPGLAGVGSTDTQYF.

The rearrangement links TRBV4-3 to TRBJ2-1; no clear D. The length of the CDR3 is 16 residues. Per germline, CDR1 LGHNA and CDR2 YSLEER. Trimming removed 0 bases from V and 2 bases from J, with 11 bases in between. The CDR3 here is CASSQDINSPYNEQFF. CDR3 bases: TGCGCCAGCAGCCAAGATATTAATTCCCCCTACAATGAGCAGTTCTTC.

This chain joins TRBV7-8 and TRBJ2-7; D might be TRBD2 (6 bases). The CDR3 is 15 amino acids. Trimming cost V 1 base and J 0 bases, with 10 bases left between them. The V gene's germline CDR1 is SGHVS and CDR2 FQNEAQ. The CDR3 reads CASSLGQTSSYEQYF. CDR3 nucleotides: TGTGCCAGCAGCTTAGGGCAGACTAGCTCCTACGAGCAGTACTTC.

Written as DNA, the CDR3 is TGTGCCAGCAGTTCCCCGACAGGGGGCTTGAGCTCCTACGAGCAGTACTTC. Amino acids: CASSSPTGGLSSYEQYF. The chain combines TRBV28 with TRBJ2-7; the match to TRBD1 covers 10 bases. Per germline, CDR1 MDHEN and CDR2 SYDVKM. The CDR3 sequence is 17 residues long. J lost 0 bases, V lost 4 bases, and 9 bases had no gene match.

The chain links TRBV7-9 to TRBJ1-1; D ambiguous. Germline V gene lookup returns CDR1 SEHNR and CDR2 FQNEAQ (reference sequence). Trimming removed 5 bases at V and 4 bases at J, with 11 bases between. The CDR3 runs to 13 residues. CDR3 sequence (DNA): TGTGCCAGCAGCAGCCCCTGGGCCACTGAAGCTTTCTTT. It yields the protein CASSSPWATEAFF.

V and J are TRBV11-2 and TRBJ2-5; D not certain. V dropped 2 bases and J dropped 5 bases, with 15 bases sitting between them. The CDR3 spans 15 residues. Germline-derived CDR1 and CDR2 are SGHAT and FQNNGV. The CDR3, as DNA: TGTGCCAGCAGCTTAAGCTTCGCGGCTGGCGAGACCCAGTACTTC. Its translation is CASSLSFAAGETQYF.